This T cell receptor beta chain was retrieved from a study of early T cells in non-severe SARS-CoV-2 infection. This clonotype appeared many times. TCRdb re-called the 5' RACE reads with MiXCR, one entry per CDR3 protein. Among about 90,000 distinct CDR3 sequences listed, roughly an eighth were seen once. Sequenced input: whole blood. This receptor was taken from an adult who was a healthcare worker with PCR-confirmed SARS-CoV-2 infection or an uninfected control (not recorded which).

The CDR3 DNA reads TGTGCCAGCAGCTCCTTGACAGGGGGTAGCACTGAAGCTTTCTTT. Amino acids: CASSSLTGGSTEAFF. This chain joins TRBV28 and TRBJ1-1; 9 nucleotides match TRBD1. J gave up 4 bases and V 6 bases, and 9 bases lay outside the gene matches. This CDR3 spans 15 amino acids. Germline V CDR1 and CDR2: MDHEN, SYDVKM.